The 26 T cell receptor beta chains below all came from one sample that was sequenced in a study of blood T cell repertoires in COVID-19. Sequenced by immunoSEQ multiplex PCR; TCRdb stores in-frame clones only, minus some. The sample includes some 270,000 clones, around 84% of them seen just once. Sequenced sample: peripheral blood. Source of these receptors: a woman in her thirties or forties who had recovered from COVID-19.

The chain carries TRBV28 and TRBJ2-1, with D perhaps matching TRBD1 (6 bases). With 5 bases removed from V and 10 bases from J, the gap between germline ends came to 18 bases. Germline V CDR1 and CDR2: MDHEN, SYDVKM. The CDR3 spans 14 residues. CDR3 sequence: CASSNLQGREEQFF. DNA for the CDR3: TGTGCCAGCAGTAACTTACAGGGACGTGAAGAGCAGTTCTTC.

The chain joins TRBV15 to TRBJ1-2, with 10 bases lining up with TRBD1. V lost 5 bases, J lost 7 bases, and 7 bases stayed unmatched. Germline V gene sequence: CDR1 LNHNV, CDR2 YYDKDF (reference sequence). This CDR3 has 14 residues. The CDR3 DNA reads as TGTGCCACCAGCTCTTCGACAGGGGGCCTTGGCTACACCTTC. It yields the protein CATSSSTGGLGYTF.

For the CDR3, the DNA is TGTGCCAGTAGTATAAAGGGGATCCAAGAGACCCAGTACTTC. Translated: CASSIKGIQETQYF. The chain combines TRBV19 with TRBJ2-5; D is perhaps TRBD1 (5 bases). V was pared by 2 bases and J by 1 base, with 8 bases between. There are 14 residues in the CDR3. The germline V gene encodes CDR1 LNHDA and CDR2 SQIVND (reference sequence).

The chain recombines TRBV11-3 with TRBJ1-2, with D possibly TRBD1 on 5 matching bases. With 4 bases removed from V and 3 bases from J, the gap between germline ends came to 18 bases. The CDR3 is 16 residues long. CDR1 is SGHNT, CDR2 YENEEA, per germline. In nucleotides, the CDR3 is TGTGCCAGCAGCTCCACCGACAGTTCTTTAGACTATGGCTACACCTTC. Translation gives CASSSTDSSLDYGYTF.

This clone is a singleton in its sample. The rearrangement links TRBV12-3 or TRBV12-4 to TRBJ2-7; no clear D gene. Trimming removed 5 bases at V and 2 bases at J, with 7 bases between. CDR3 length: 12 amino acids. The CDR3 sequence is CASSGLTYEQYF. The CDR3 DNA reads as TGTGCCAGCAGTGGCCTCACCTACGAGCAGTACTTC.

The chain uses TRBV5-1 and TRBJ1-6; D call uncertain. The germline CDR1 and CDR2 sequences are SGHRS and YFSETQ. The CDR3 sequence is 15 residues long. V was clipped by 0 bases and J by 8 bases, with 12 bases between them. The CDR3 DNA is TGCGCCAGCAGCTTGGACGAGATCCGATATTCACCCCTCCACTTT. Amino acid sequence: CASSLDEIRYSPLHF.

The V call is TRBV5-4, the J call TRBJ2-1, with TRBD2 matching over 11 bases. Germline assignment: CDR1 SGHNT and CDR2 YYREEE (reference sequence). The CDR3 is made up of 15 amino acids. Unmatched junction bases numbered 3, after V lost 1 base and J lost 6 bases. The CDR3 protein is CASSLTSGGFNEQFF. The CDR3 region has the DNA TGTGCCAGCAGCTTGACTAGCGGGGGTTTCAATGAGCAGTTCTTC.

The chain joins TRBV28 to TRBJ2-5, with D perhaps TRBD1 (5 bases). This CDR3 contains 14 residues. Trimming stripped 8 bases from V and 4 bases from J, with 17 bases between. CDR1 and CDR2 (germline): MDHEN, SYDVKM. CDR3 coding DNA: TGTGCCAGCGGCAGGACACTTGGACCAGAGACCCAGTACTTC. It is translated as CASGRTLGPETQYF.

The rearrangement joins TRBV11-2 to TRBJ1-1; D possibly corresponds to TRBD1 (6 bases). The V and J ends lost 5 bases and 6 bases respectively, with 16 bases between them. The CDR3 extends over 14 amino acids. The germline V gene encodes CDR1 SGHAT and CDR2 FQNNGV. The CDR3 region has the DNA TGTGCCAGCAGCCGCCTGACCCGACAGGCTGAAGCTTTCTTT. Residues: CASSRLTRQAEAFF.

This chain's CDR3 is CASSTTSARTDTQYF. CDR3 sequence (DNA): TGTGCCAGCAGTACGACCAGCGCCCGCACAGATACGCAGTATTTT. V is TRBV28 and J is TRBJ2-3; D is undetermined. Germline values: CDR1 MDHEN, CDR2 SYDVKM. V was cut by 5 bases and J by 1 base, with 13 bases left in between. The CDR3 has 15 amino acids. Full variable domain (outside the CDR3, taken from reference TRBV28 and TRBJ2-3): DVKVTQSSRYLVKRTGEKVFLECVQDMDHENMFWYRQDPGLGLRLIYFSYDVKMKEKGDIPEGYSVSREKKERFSLILESASTNQTSMYLCASSTTSARTDTQYFGPGTRLTVL.

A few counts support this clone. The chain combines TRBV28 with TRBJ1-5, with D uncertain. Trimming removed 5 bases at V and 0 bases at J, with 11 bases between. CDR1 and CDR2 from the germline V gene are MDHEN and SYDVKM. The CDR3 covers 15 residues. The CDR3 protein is CASSLIQYSNQPQHF. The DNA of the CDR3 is TGTGCCAGCAGTCTCATACAGTATAGCAATCAGCCCCAGCATTTT.

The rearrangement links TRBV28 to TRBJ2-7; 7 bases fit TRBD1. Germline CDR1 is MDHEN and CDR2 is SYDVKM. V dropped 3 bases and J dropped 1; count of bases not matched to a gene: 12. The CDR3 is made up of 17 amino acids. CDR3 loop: CASSFNRQGTLSYEQYF. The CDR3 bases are TGTGCCAGCAGTTTCAACCGACAGGGAACTCTTTCCTACGAGCAGTACTTC.

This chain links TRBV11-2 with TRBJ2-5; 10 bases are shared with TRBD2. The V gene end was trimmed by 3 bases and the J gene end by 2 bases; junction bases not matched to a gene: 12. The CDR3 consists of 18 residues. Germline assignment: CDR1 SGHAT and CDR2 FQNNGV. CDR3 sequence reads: CASSFPLLAGEHQETQYF. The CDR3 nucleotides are TGTGCCAGCAGCTTCCCCTTGCTAGCGGGGGAGCATCAAGAGACCCAGTACTTC.

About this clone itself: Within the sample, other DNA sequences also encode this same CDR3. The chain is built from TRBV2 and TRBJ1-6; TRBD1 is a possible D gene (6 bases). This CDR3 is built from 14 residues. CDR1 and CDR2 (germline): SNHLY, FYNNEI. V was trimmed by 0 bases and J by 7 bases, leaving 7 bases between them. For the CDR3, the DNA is TGTGCCAGCAGTGAAGCGGGACAAAATTCACCCCTCCACTTT. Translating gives CASSEAGQNSPLHF.

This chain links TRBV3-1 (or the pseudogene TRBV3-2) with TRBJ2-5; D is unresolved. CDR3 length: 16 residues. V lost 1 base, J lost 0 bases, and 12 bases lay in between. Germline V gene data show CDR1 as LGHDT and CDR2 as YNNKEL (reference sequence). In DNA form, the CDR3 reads TGTGCCAGCAGCCAAGTTCTGGAGCGCAACCAAGAGACCCAGTACTTC. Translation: CASSQVLERNQETQYF.

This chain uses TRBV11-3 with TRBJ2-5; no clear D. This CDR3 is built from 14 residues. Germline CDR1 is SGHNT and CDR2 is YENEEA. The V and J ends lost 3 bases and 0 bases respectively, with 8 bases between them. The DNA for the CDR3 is TGTGCCAGCAGCTTTAAATACAACCAAGAGACCCAGTACTTC. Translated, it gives CASSFKYNQETQYF. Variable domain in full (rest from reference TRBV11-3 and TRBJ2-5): EAGVVQSPRYKIIEKKQPVAFWCNPISGHNTLYWYLQNLGQGPELLIRYENEEAVDDSQLPKDRFSAERLKGVDSTLKIQPAELGDSAVYLCASSFKYNQETQYFGPGTRLLVL.

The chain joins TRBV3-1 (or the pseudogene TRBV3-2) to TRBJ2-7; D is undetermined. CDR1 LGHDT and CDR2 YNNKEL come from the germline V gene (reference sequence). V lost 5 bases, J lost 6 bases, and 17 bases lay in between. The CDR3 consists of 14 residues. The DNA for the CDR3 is TGTGCCAGCAGCGAGTCCAGTCGGAGAACCGAGCAGTACTTC. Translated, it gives CASSESSRRTEQYF.

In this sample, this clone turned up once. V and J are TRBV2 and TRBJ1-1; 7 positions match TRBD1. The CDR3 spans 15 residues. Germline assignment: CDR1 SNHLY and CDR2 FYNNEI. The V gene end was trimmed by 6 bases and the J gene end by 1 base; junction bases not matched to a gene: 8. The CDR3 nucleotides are TGTGCCAGCAGCCGCCGGGAGGGGGCGAACACTGAAGCTTTCTTT. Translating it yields CASSRREGANTEAFF.

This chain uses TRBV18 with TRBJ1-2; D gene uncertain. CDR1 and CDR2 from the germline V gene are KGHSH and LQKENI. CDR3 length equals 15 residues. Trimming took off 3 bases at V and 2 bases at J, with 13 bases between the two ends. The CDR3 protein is CASSPVPATNYGYTF. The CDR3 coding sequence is TGTGCCAGCTCACCGGTGCCCGCGACAAACTATGGCTACACCTTC.

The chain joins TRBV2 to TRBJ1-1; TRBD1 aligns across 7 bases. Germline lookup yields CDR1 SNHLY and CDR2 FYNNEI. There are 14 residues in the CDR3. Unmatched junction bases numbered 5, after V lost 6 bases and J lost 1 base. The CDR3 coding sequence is TGTGCCAGCAGGAGGACAGGACCGAACACTGAAGCTTTCTTT. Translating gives CASRRTGPNTEAFF.

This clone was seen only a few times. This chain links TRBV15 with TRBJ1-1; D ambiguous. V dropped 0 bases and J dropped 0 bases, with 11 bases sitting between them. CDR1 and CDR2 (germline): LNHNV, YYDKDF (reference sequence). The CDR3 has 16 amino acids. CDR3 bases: TGTGCCACCAGCAGAGATCTTGGGCTCATGAACACTGAAGCTTTCTTT. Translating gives CATSRDLGLMNTEAFF.

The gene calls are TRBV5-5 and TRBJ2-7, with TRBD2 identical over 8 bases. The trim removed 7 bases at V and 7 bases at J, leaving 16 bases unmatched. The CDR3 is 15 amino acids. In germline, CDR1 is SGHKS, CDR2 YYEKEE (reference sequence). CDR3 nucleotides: TGTGCCAGCTATTGGTTAGGACTAGCTCGGTGGGAGCAGTACTTC. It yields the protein CASYWLGLARWEQYF.

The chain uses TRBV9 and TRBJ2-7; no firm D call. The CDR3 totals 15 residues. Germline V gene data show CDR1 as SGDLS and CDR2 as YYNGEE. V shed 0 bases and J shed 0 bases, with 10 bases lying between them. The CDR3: CASSVGPLSSYEQYF. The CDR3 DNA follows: TGTGCCAGCAGCGTAGGTCCCCTGAGCTCCTACGAGCAGTACTTC. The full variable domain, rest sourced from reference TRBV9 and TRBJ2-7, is DSGVTQTPKHLITATGQRVTLRCSPRSGDLSVYWYQQSLDQGLQFLIQYYNGEERAKGNILERFSAQQFPDLHSELNLSSLELGDSALYFCASSVGPLSSYEQYFGPGTRLTVT.

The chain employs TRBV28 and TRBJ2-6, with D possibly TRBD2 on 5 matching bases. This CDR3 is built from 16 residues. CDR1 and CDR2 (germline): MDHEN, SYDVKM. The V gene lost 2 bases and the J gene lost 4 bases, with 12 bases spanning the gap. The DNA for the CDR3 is TGTGCCAGCAGTTTACGGGATAAGGGAGGGGCCAACGTCCTGACTTTC. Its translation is CASSLRDKGGANVLTF.

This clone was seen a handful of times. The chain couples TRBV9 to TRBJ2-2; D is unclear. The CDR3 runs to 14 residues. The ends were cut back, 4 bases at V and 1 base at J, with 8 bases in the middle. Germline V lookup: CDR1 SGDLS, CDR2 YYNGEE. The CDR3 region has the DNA TGTGCCAGCAGCCCATCGGGGAACACCGGGGAGCTGTTTTTT. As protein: CASSPSGNTGELFF.

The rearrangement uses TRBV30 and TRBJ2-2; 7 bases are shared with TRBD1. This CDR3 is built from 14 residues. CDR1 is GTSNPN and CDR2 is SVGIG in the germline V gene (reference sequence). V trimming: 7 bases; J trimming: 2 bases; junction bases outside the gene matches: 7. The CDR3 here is CASQGDSNTGELFF. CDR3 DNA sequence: TGTGCCTCCCAGGGGGACAGCAACACCGGGGAGCTGTTTTTT.